This TCR beta chain was identified in a study of blood T cell repertoires in COVID-19. Across the whole study: From T cells, B-cell-depleted T cells, or PBMCs came the material, which was cDNA or gDNA.

Germline values: CDR1 SNHLY, CDR2 FYNNEI. The J segment lost 4 bases and the V segment lost 6 bases, leaving 7 bases of the junction unmatched. The CDR3 sequence is 15 residues long. Sequencing used immunoSEQ multiplex PCR; TCRdb keeps in-frame clones, though not all of them. The sample has 70,000 to 100,000 clones, about 88% seen once. The sequence derives from a woman over 75 with acute or convalescent COVID-19. The material sequenced was peripheral blood. This chain joins TRBV2 and TRBJ2-1, with 9 bases fitting TRBD2. Here the CDR3 DNA reads TGTGCCAGCAGGAAAAGCGGGGGGCCGTACAATGAGCAGTTCTTC. Residues: CASRKSGGPYNEQFF.